One sample yielded the 3 T cell receptor beta chains listed below, sequenced in a study of T cells after yellow fever vaccination. TCRdb reanalysed the 5' RACE reads using MiXCR and keeps one entry per CDR3 protein. The sample shows 110,000 or so distinct CDR3 sequences, 6.5% to 9% of them seen only once. Here the sequenced sample was CD4+ T cells sorted from PBMCs, taken about 49 days after the first yellow fever vaccination. These receptors were obtained from a man younger than 30 who received the YFV17D yellow fever vaccine.

The table lists this clonotype with many counts. The chain links TRBV4-3 to TRBJ2-3; 12 bases map to TRBD2. The germline V gene has CDR1 LGHNA and CDR2 YSLEER. The trim removed 0 bases at V and 6 bases at J, leaving 7 bases unmatched. The CDR3 extends over 17 amino acids. DNA for the CDR3: TGCGCCAGCAGCCAAGACCCTCCTAGCGGGGGGGTGGATACGCAGTATTTT. It specifies CASSQDPPSGGVDTQYF.

This clonotype was counted at least ten times. The V call is TRBV7-2, the J call TRBJ1-5; no definite D call. This CDR3 spans 17 amino acids. V lost 2 bases and J lost 5, with 19 bases in between. CDR1 is SGHTA, CDR2 FQGNSA, per germline. The CDR3 is CASSLRFRTGTDQPQHF. CDR3 in DNA: TGTGCCAGCAGCTTAAGGTTCCGGACGGGCACGGATCAGCCCCAGCATTTT. The complete variable domain, with remaining parts taken from reference TRBV7-2 and TRBJ1-5, reads GAGVSQSPSNKVTEKGKDVELRCDPISGHTALYWYRQSLGQGLEFLIYFQGNSAPDKSGLPSDRFSAERTGGSVSTLTIQRTQQEDSAVYLCASSLRFRTGTDQPQHFGDGTRLSIL.

The J gene is TRBJ1-1, the V gene TRBV29-1; D is possibly TRBD1 (6 bases). This CDR3 region has 15 residues. Germline CDR1 SQVTM, CDR2 ANQGSEA. The V end lost 4 bases, the J end lost 3 bases, and 18 bases lay between the germline ends. The chain's CDR3 is CSVAAWGGRDTEAFF. The DNA for the CDR3 is TGCAGCGTTGCGGCTTGGGGGGGCCGAGACACTGAAGCTTTCTTT.